What follows are 19 T cell receptor beta chains derived from one specimen sequenced in a study of PD-1 blockade in classical Hodgkin lymphoma. Clones were sequenced by immunoSEQ multiplex PCR, and TCRdb holds only the in-frame ones, with some missing. The data show some 9,700 clones, with around four fifths seen just once and 45% held by the top ten. Time point described: cycle 4 day 1 (C4D1), after six to seven weeks of nivolumab. Every patient was affected by relapse after autologous stem cell transplantation, while exposure to brentuximab vedotin was not uniform. Material: peripheral blood mononuclear cells (PBMCs), obtained before the fourth cycle of nivolumab. The receptors shown here come from a human donor with classical Hodgkin lymphoma.

In regard to this clone: At one boundary the junction diverges from the germline segment, which might be a read error. The chain uses TRBV7-7 and TRBJ1-2; D unresolved. There are 16 residues in the CDR3. Germline CDR1 reads SSHAT; CDR2 reads FNYEAQ (reference sequence). In DNA form, the CDR3 reads TGCGCCAGCAGCCAAGATCTCTCTGGCAGCCGGGCCGGCTACACCTTC. It translates to CASSQDLSGSRAGYTF.

V gene TRBV28 combines with J gene TRBJ2-7; unclear D gene. V was shortened by 7 bases and J by 3 bases, with 16 bases between the two germline ends. CDR3 length: 14 residues. The germline V gene encodes CDR1 MDHEN and CDR2 SYDVKM. The CDR3, as DNA: TGTGCCAGCAACACCGGGCCGCCACGCTACGAGCAGTACTTC. Protein sequence: CASNTGPPRYEQYF.

V usage is TRBV5-8 and J usage is TRBJ2-1, with D possibly being TRBD1 or TRBD2 (8 bases each). Looked up from germline, CDR1 is SGHTS and CDR2 is YDEGEE. The CDR3 consists of 17 residues. Between the trimmed V and J ends, which lost 5 bases and 0 bases, there was a span of 18 bases. CDR3 protein: CASRQGAGGSSYNEQFF. CDR3 nucleotide sequence: TGTGCCAGCAGGCAGGGGGCGGGGGGCAGCTCCTACAATGAGCAGTTCTTC.

A few counts support this clone. V and J are TRBV9 and TRBJ2-3, with D tentatively TRBD1 (6 bases). The V gene's germline CDR1 is SGDLS and CDR2 YYNGEE. The length of the CDR3 is 14 residues. V lost 4 bases to trimming and J lost 5 bases, with 14 bases between them. The CDR3 DNA follows: TGTGCCAGCAGCTCGAGCCTCAGGGGAGATACGCAGTATTTT. This sequence encodes CASSSSLRGDTQYF.

The V and J genes are TRBV2 and TRBJ1-1; D is perhaps TRBD1 (5 bases). This CDR3 spans 16 amino acids. The ends were cut back, 2 bases at V and 4 bases at J, with 17 bases in the middle. The V gene's germline CDR1 is SNHLY and CDR2 FYNNEI. CDR3 residues: CASSEQGSRGGTEAFF. CDR3 DNA: TGTGCCAGCAGTGAACAGGGTTCTCGGGGTGGCACTGAAGCTTTCTTT.

J is TRBJ1-1 and V is TRBV5-1; the D is unclear. This CDR3 region has 14 residues. Trimming pared 3 bases from V and 3 bases from J, leaving 12 bases between. Germline V gene lookup returns CDR1 SGHRS and CDR2 YFSETQ. Here the CDR3 DNA reads TGCGCCAGCAGCTCCGGGAGTAGGGACACTGAAGCTTTCTTT. It encodes CASSSGSRDTEAFF.

DNA for the CDR3: TGTGCCAGCAGCCGACCGGCGCCCCGTCACGAGACCCAGTACTTC. Translating it yields CASSRPAPRHETQYF. The V and J genes are TRBV7-9 and TRBJ2-5; D is ambiguous. V was shortened by 5 bases and J by 5 bases, with 18 bases between the two germline ends. The germline gives CDR1 SEHNR, CDR2 FQNEAQ (reference sequence). CDR3 length: 15 amino acids.

J is TRBJ1-6 and V is TRBV21-1. TRBV21-1 is flagged as a pseudogene. This CDR3 spans 11 amino acids. This CDR3 reads CASMPYSPLHF. The CDR3, as DNA: TGTGCCAGCATGCCATATTCACCCCTCCACTTT.

The chain combines TRBV5-6 with TRBJ1-1; D remains unclear. The germline CDR1 and CDR2 sequences are SGHDT and YYEEEE. This CDR3 region has 13 residues. Trimming left V 2 bases short and J 0 bases short, with 5 bases between. Here the CDR3 reads CASSFDMNTEAFF. CDR3 in DNA: TGTGCCAGCAGCTTTGATATGAACACTGAAGCTTTCTTT.

The chain is built from TRBV9 and TRBJ2-1, with unresolved D. Germline-derived CDR1 and CDR2 are SGDLS and YYNGEE. Trimming took off 0 bases at V and 10 bases at J, with 5 bases between the two ends. The CDR3 loop spans 11 amino acids. The CDR3 sequence: CASSVENEQFF. The CDR3, as DNA: TGTGCCAGCAGCGTAGAGAACGAGCAGTTCTTC.

This clone was observed a handful of times. CDR3 sequence: CASSGSTGQGKVRPEAFF. CDR3 DNA sequence: TGTGCCAGCAGTGGATCGACGGGACAGGGGAAGGTTAGGCCTGAAGCTTTCTTT. The gene calls are TRBV6-1 and TRBJ1-1, with 10 nucleotides matching TRBD1. CDR3 length: 18 amino acids. Germline CDR1 reads MNHNS; CDR2 reads SASEGT. The trim removed 4 bases at V and 6 bases at J, leaving 17 bases unmatched.

The chain recombines TRBV6-9 with TRBJ1-1, with D unresolved. Germline V gives CDR1 MNHGY, CDR2 SVAAGI. Trimming pared 7 bases from V and 0 bases from J, leaving 18 bases between. The CDR3 extends over 16 amino acids. Here the CDR3 reads CASTLPPGHLNTEAFF. DNA of the CDR3: TGTGCCAGCACCCTACCCCCAGGCCATTTGAACACTGAAGCTTTCTTT.

The genes are TRBV5-1 and TRBJ1-2; a possible D gene is TRBD1 (5 bases). The V end was cut by 5 bases, the J end by 3 bases, with 17 bases between. This CDR3 contains 15 residues. Germline V gene sequence: CDR1 SGHRS, CDR2 YFSETQ. CDR3 coding DNA: TGCGCCAGCAGAATCCTCCGGGGGGTTTACTATGGCTACACCTTC. Translation gives CASRILRGVYYGYTF. Based on the CDR3 plus reference TRBV5-1 and TRBJ1-2, the full variable domain is KAGVTQTPRYLIKTRGQQVTLSCSPISGHRSVSWYQQTPGQGLQFLFEYFSETQRNKGNFPGRFSGRQFSNSRSEMNVSTLELGDSALYLCASRILRGVYYGYTFGSGTRLTVV.

The CDR3: CASSGPQGAQDTGELFF. CDR3 DNA: TGTGCCAGCAGTGGTCCCCAGGGGGCGCAGGACACCGGGGAGCTGTTTTTT. The genes are TRBV2 and TRBJ2-2, with TRBD1 matching 8 bases. Trimming at V came to 4 bases and at J to 3 bases, leaving 10 bases not matched to a gene. Germline-derived CDR1 and CDR2 are SNHLY and FYNNEI. This CDR3 is built from 17 residues.

This clone was seen only once. This sequence joins TRBV5-8 and TRBJ2-7; 7 nucleotides match TRBD2. The CDR3 runs 14 residues. J lost 3 bases, V lost 7 bases, and 10 bases had no gene match. Germline CDR1 and CDR2: SGHTS and YDEGEE. The CDR3 here is CASSLGRASYEQYF. The CDR3 DNA sequence: TGTGCCAGCTCTCTGGGGAGGGCGAGCTACGAGCAGTACTTC. Full variable domain (remainder filled in from reference TRBV5-8 and TRBJ2-7): EAGVTQSPTHLIKTRGQQATLRCSPISGHTSVYWYQQALGLGLQFLLWYDEGEERNRGNFPPRFSGRQFPNYSSELNVNALELEDSALYLCASSLGRASYEQYFGPGTRLTVT.

The chain combines TRBV19 with TRBJ1-1; maybe TRBD1 (5 bases). V lost 7 bases and J lost 2, with 17 bases in between. The germline V gene encodes CDR1 LNHDA and CDR2 SQIVND (reference sequence). The CDR3 has 15 residues. This chain's CDR3 is CASTLFPDINTEAFF. In DNA form, the CDR3 reads TGTGCCAGTACCCTATTTCCGGACATTAACACTGAAGCTTTCTTT.

DNA for the CDR3: TGCGCCAGCAGTTTAGGGCTAGCGGCCTACAATGAGCAGTTCTTC. Translation: CASSLGLAAYNEQFF. The V gene is TRBV5-1, the J gene TRBJ2-1, with TRBD2 matching over 7 bases. The ends lost 5 bases at V and 2 bases at J; junction bases unmatched: 7. The CDR3 extends over 15 amino acids. The germline V gene encodes CDR1 SGHRS and CDR2 YFSETQ.

The V and J genes are TRBV6-5 and TRBJ1-2, with 9 bases lining up with TRBD1. CDR3 size: 12 residues. The germline V gene encodes CDR1 MNHEY and CDR2 SVGAGI. The J segment lost 6 bases and the V segment lost 7 bases, leaving 3 bases of the junction unmatched. In DNA, the CDR3 is TGTGCCAGCATCGGGACAGGGAATGGCTACACCTTC. Residues: CASIGTGNGYTF.

V gene TRBV6-4 combines with J gene TRBJ2-1, with 12 bases matching TRBD2. Germline CDR1 reads MRHNA; CDR2 reads SNTAGT. CDR3 size: 16 residues. V lost 0 bases, J lost 7 bases, and 4 bases stayed unmatched. The CDR3 region has the DNA TGTGCCAGCAGTGACTCCGGGACTAGCGGGTTTAATGAGCAGTTCTTC. As protein: CASSDSGTSGFNEQFF.